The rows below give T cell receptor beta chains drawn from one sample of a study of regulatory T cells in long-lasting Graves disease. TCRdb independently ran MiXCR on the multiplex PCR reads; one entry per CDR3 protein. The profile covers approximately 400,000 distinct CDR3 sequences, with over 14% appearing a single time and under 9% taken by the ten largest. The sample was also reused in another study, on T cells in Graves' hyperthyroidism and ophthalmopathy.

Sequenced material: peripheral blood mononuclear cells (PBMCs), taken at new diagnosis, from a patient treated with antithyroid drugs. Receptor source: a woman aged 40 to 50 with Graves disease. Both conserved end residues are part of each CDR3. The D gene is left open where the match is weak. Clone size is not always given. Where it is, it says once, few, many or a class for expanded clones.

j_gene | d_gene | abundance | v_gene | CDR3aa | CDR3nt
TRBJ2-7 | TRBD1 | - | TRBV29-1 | CSVEGRDRGREQYF | TGCAGCGTTGAAGGACGTGACAGGGGTAGAGAGCAGTACTTC
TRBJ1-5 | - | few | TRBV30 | CAWAGAEANQPQHF | TGTGCCTGGGCGGGGGCAGAAGCTAATCAGCCCCAGCATTTT
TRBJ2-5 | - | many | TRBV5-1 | CASSFLDRQETQYF | TGCGCCAGCAGCTTCCTAGACAGGCAAGAGACCCAGTACTTC
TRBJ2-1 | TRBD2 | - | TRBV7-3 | CASTHVLAGVPYNEQFF | TGTGCCAGCACCCATGTGTTAGCGGGAGTGCCTTACAATGAGCAGTTCTTC
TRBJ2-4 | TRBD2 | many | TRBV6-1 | CASSGLAGDLSKNIQYF | TGTGCCAGCAGCGGACTAGCGGGAGATTTATCCAAAAACATTCAGTACTTC
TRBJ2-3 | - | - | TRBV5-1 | CASSWVGTDTDTQYF | TGCGCCAGCAGCTGGGTCGGGACGGACACAGATACGCAGTATTTT
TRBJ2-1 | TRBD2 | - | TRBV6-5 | CASSLAGPSNYNEQFF | TGTGCCAGCAGTTTAGCGGGACCGTCCAACTACAATGAGCAGTTCTTC
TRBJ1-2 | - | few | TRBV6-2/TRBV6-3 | CASSLDAVANCGYTF | TGTGCCAGCAGCCTGGACGCGGTCGCTAACTGTGGCTACACCTTC
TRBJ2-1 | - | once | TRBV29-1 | CSGLGVNEQFF | TGCAGCGGGCTGGGGGTTAATGAGCAGTTCTTC
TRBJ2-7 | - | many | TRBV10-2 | CASSESPWIYEQYF | TGCGCCAGCAGTGAAAGCCCTTGGATCTACGAGCAGTACTTC
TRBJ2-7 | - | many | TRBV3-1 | CASSQELEQYF | TGTGCCAGCAGCCAAGAGTTGGAGCAGTACTTC
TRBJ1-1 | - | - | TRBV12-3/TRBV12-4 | CAIARRGWVDTETFF | TGTGCCATCGCACGGCGGGGGTGGGTGGACACTGAAACTTTCTTT
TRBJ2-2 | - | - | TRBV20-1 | CSAAGPGELFF | TGCAGTGCTGCCGGGCCAGGGGAGCTGTTTTTT
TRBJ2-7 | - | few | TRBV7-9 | CASSPQGGRTHSYEQYF | TGTGCCAGCAGCCCGCAGGGGGGGCGCACCCACTCCTACGAGCAGTACTTC
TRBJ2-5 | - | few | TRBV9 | CASSARTDLQETQYF | TGTGCCAGCAGCGCCCGGACGGACCTTCAAGAGACCCAGTACTTC
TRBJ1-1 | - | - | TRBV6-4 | CASSPDVFSYTEAFF | TGTGCCAGCAGTCCCGATGTCTTCTCCTACACTGAAGCTTTCTTT
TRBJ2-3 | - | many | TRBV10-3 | CAISVRLQTDTQYF | TGTGCCATCAGTGTACGGCTCCAGACAGATACGCAGTATTTT
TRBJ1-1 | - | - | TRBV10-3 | CAISAGGPQRTEAFF | TGTGCCATCAGTGCTGGGGGGCCCCAGAGGACTGAAGCTTTCTTT
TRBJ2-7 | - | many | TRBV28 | CASSWMRYEQYF | TGTGCCAGCAGTTGGATGAGGTACGAGCAGTACTTC
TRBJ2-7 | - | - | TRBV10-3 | CAISDSRVYEQYF | TGTGCCATCAGTGATAGCAGGGTATACGAGCAGTACTTC
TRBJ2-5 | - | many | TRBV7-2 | CASNRNPQETQYF | TGTGCCAGCAATCGAAACCCCCAAGAGACCCAGTACTTC
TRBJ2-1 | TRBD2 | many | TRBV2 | CASSERYGGWDEQFF | TGTGCCAGCAGCGAACGCTACGGGGGGTGGGATGAGCAGTTCTTC
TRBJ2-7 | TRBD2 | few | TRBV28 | CASSLKAGGRYEQYF | TGTGCCAGCAGTTTAAAAGCGGGAGGGCGGTACGAGCAGTACTTC
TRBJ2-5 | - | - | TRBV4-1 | CASSRPNDLETQYF | TGCGCCAGCAGCCGCCCTAATGACTTGGAGACCCAGTACTTC
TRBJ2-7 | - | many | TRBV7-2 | CASSLVGRTVPYEQYF | TGTGCCAGCAGCTTAGTGGGCAGGACCGTCCCCTACGAGCAGTACTTC
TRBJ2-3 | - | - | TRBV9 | CASSVQVTQYF | TGTGCCAGCAGCGTACAGGTTACGCAGTATTTT
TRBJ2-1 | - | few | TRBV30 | CAGGTDNEQFF | TGTGCCGGCGGGACGGACAATGAGCAGTTCTTC